Listed here are 30 T cell receptor beta chains from one sample, sequenced in a study of Ad26.COV2.S vaccination and SARS-CoV-2 variants. Treatment denoted: around 19 received Ad26.COV2.S at low or high dose, single or two shots; about 5 received placebo; per-sample allocation not given. Specimen acquisition occurred on day 63 following the initial vaccine or placebo injection. Assay: immunoSEQ multiplex PCR; the TCRdb copy retains only in-frame clones and omits some. The table records about 280,000 clones, more than 75% of them present only once. The sample was peripheral blood, taken in a trial of Ad26.COV2.S vaccine versus placebo. The receptors derive from a person aged 18 to 59 who received the Ad26.COV2.S COVID-19 vaccine or a placebo.

This chain connects TRBV29-1 to TRBJ1-5; 9 bases are shared with TRBD1. Germline V gives CDR1 SQVTM, CDR2 ANQGSEA. The junction had 0 bases not matched to a gene; V was cut back by 1 base and J by 5 bases. The CDR3 contains 13 residues. The CDR3 nucleotides read TGCAGCGTTGAAGGGACAGGGGATCAGCCCCAGCATTTT. This gives the protein CSVEGTGDQPQHF.

The rearrangement uses TRBV18 and TRBJ2-7; TRBD2 matches at 14 bases. In germline, CDR1 is KGHSH, CDR2 LQKENI. The CDR3 length is 21 residues. The trim removed 0 bases at V and 0 bases at J, leaving 13 bases unmatched. DNA for the CDR3: TGTGCCAGCTCACCACCGTATCCCGGGACTAGCGGGAGAGAGAGCTCCTACGAGCAGTACTTC. It translates to CASSPPYPGTSGRESSYEQYF.

This chain joins TRBV18 and TRBJ1-1; D gene unclear. The germline V and J ends were trimmed by 4 bases and 5 bases, with 14 bases remaining between them. The length of the CDR3 is 14 residues. Germline CDR1 is KGHSH and CDR2 is LQKENI. CDR3 bases: TGTGCCAGCTCACAAACACCTATGGGGACTGAAGCTTTCTTT. It is translated as CASSQTPMGTEAFF.

The chain employs TRBV6-2 or TRBV6-3 and TRBJ2-5; TRBD1 aligns across 9 bases. Germline CDR1 reads MNHEY; CDR2 reads SVGEGT. The CDR3 length is 15 residues. V dropped 4 bases and J dropped 2; count of bases not matched to a gene: 5. The CDR3 reads CASSFFGQGQETQYF. CDR3 nucleotides: TGTGCCAGCAGTTTTTTCGGACAGGGGCAAGAGACCCAGTACTTC.

This chain connects TRBV30 to TRBJ1-2; D might be TRBD1 (6 bases). The CDR3 has 15 residues. Germline CDR1 reads GTSNPN; CDR2 reads SVGIG (reference sequence). V lost 1 base and J 1 base, leaving 13 bases between the germline ends. The CDR3 region is CAWSGKDSLNYGYTF. CDR3 DNA sequence: TGTGCCTGGAGTGGGAAGGACAGCCTTAACTATGGCTACACCTTC.

DNA for the CDR3: TGTGCCAGCAGCGTAGCTGGGGGCTTACAAGAGACCCAGTACTTC. Amino acids: CASSVAGGLQETQYF. The chain carries TRBV9 and TRBJ2-5, with a weak D call TRBD1 (6 bases). V lost 0 bases to trimming and J lost 2 bases, with 11 bases between them. Looked up from germline, CDR1 is SGDLS and CDR2 is YYNGEE. The CDR3 has 15 amino acids.

CDR3 amino acids: CSASAQGLGIETQYF. The CDR3 nucleotides are TGCAGTGCTAGTGCCCAGGGGTTAGGAATCGAGACCCAGTACTTC. The genes are TRBV20-1 and TRBJ2-5; weak D call: TRBD1 (6 bases). V lost 3 bases and J 5 bases, leaving 19 bases between the germline ends. The CDR3 is made up of 15 amino acids. Germline values: CDR1 DFQATT, CDR2 SNEGSKA (reference sequence).

The V and J genes are TRBV7-2 and TRBJ2-1; no definite D call. Trimming removed 1 base at V and 8 bases at J, with 12 bases between. The CDR3 covers 14 residues. Germline values: CDR1 SGHTA, CDR2 FQGNSA. CDR3 in amino acids: CASSLVWAGDEQFF. The CDR3 DNA is TGTGCCAGCAGCTTAGTCTGGGCCGGTGATGAGCAGTTCTTC.

The chain links TRBV6-2 or TRBV6-3 to TRBJ2-6; 12 nucleotides align to TRBD2. The CDR3 spans 20 residues. With 0 bases clipped from V and 0 bases from J, the junction kept 6 bases outside the gene matches. The germline gives CDR1 MNHEY, CDR2 SVGEGT. The chain's CDR3 is CASSYSASGRVNSGANVLTF. CDR3 sequence (DNA): TGTGCCAGCAGTTACTCGGCTAGCGGGAGGGTAAACTCTGGGGCCAACGTCCTGACTTTC.

The sample holds one count of this clone. This chain links TRBV7-8 with TRBJ2-6; D is undetermined. Trimming stripped 4 bases from V and 1 base from J, with 17 bases between. In germline, CDR1 is SGHVS, CDR2 FQNEAQ. There are 18 residues in the CDR3. CDR3 loop: CASSSFTEKKSGANVLTF. DNA for the CDR3: TGTGCCAGCAGCTCCTTCACAGAAAAGAAGTCTGGGGCCAACGTCCTGACTTTC.

V is TRBV14 and J is TRBJ2-7, with D perhaps matching TRBD1 (6 bases). The CDR3 consists of 17 residues. The V gene's germline CDR1 is SGHDN and CDR2 FVKESK. The V gene lost 4 bases and the J gene lost 1 base, with 20 bases spanning the gap. For the CDR3, the DNA is TGTGCCAGCAGCCCTCAGATTAATAGGGACAAATCCTACGAGCAGTACTTC. It specifies CASSPQINRDKSYEQYF.

CDR3 coding DNA: TGTGCTAGTGGTTTGGTACAGTCCACGGCTTTCTTT. It translates to CASGLVQSTAFF. The genes are TRBV12-5 and TRBJ1-1; no clear D gene. The CDR3 is 12 amino acids. Germline V lookup: CDR1 LGHNT, CDR2 FRNRAP. V was clipped by 0 bases and J by 11 bases, with 10 bases between them.

V usage is TRBV5-1 and J usage is TRBJ2-7, with 12 bases identical to TRBD1. Losses at the gene ends were 0 bases for V and 5 bases for J; bases not matched to a gene: 3. This CDR3 has 15 amino acids. CDR1 SGHRS and CDR2 YFSETQ come from the germline V gene. The CDR3 nucleotides read TGCGCCAGCAGCTTGGGGGGACAGGGGGCCAACGAGCAGTACTTC. Protein: CASSLGGQGANEQYF.

The CDR3 DNA is TGTGCCAGCAGCTTAGATTGGGGCACCGGGGAGCTGTTTTTT. Amino acids: CASSLDWGTGELFF. The V gene is TRBV7-2, the J gene TRBJ2-2; D gene unclear. V dropped 1 base and J dropped 4 bases, with 7 bases sitting between them. The CDR3 totals 14 residues. The germline V gene encodes CDR1 SGHTA and CDR2 FQGNSA.

In DNA, the CDR3 is TGTGCCAGCAGCCGGAGCGGGGCTACTAACACCGGGGAGCTGTTTTTT. Its translation is CASSRSGATNTGELFF. The rearrangement links TRBV28 to TRBJ2-2; 7 nucleotides line up with TRBD2. In germline, CDR1 is MDHEN, CDR2 SYDVKM. Trimming cost V 6 bases and J 2 bases; bases outside gene matches: 9. The CDR3 spans 16 residues.

The V and J genes are TRBV18 and TRBJ2-5, with 7 bases identical to TRBD1. With 3 bases clipped from V and 3 bases from J, the junction kept 16 bases outside the gene matches. The CDR3 is 18 amino acids. The germline V gene encodes CDR1 KGHSH and CDR2 LQKENI. CDR3 in amino acids: CASSPRLSQGRMEETQYF. The DNA for the CDR3 is TGTGCCAGCTCACCGCGATTATCACAGGGGAGAATGGAAGAGACCCAGTACTTC.

The J gene is TRBJ2-3, the V gene TRBV10-3, with D maybe TRBD1 (6 bases). V gave up 6 bases and J gave up 0 bases, with 13 bases separating them. Germline CDR1 ENHRY, CDR2 SYGVKD. The CDR3 length is 15 residues. The CDR3 spells CAIRRGQLSTDTQYF. The CDR3 DNA sequence: TGTGCCATCAGACGCGGACAGCTGAGCACAGATACGCAGTATTTT.

In this sample, this clone turned up a few times. The chain joins TRBV7-9 to TRBJ1-6; D remains ambiguous. Germline-derived CDR1 and CDR2 are SEHNR and FQNEAQ (reference sequence). The CDR3 runs 14 residues. Deletions cut 0 bases from V and 5 bases from J, with 5 bases between. CDR3 protein: CASSLAQNNSPLHF. The CDR3 nucleotides read TGTGCCAGCAGCTTAGCCCAGAATAATTCACCCCTCCACTTT. The full variable domain, completed using reference TRBV7-9 and TRBJ1-6, is DTGVSQNPRHKITKRGQNVTFRCDPISEHNRLYWYRQTLGQGPEFLTYFQNEAQLEKSRLLSDRFSAERPKGSFSTLEIQRTEQGDSAMYLCASSLAQNNSPLHFGNGTRLTVT.

The chain carries TRBV6-2 or TRBV6-3 and TRBJ2-4, with D possibly being TRBD1 or TRBD2 (5 bases each). The CDR3 loop spans 13 amino acids. The V gene lost 4 bases and the J gene lost 2 bases, with 6 bases spanning the gap. The germline CDR1 and CDR2 sequences are MNHEY and SVGEGT. In DNA form, the CDR3 reads TGTGCCAGCAGTTGGGGGTCCAAAAACATTCAGTACTTC. It codes for CASSWGSKNIQYF.

This chain joins TRBV5-1 and TRBJ2-7; D uncertain. Germline V gene lookup returns CDR1 SGHRS and CDR2 YFSETQ. Trimming left V 0 bases short and J 5 bases short, with 6 bases between. The CDR3 covers 12 residues. The CDR3 DNA reads as TGCGCCAGCAGCTTGGGTCAAGACGAGCAGTACTTC. Its protein product is CASSLGQDEQYF.

The chain combines TRBV9 with TRBJ2-5; tentative D call: TRBD1 (6 bases). V gave up 0 bases and J gave up 0 bases, with 6 bases separating them. The CDR3 consists of 14 residues. Germline loops: CDR1 SGDLS, CDR2 YYNGEE. The DNA of the CDR3 is TGTGCCAGCAGCGTAGACAGGGACCAAGAGACCCAGTACTTC. Its translation is CASSVDRDQETQYF.

This clone was seen a few times. The V and J genes are TRBV3-1 (or the pseudogene TRBV3-2) and TRBJ1-5; D might be TRBD1 (5 bases). The CDR3 loop spans 15 amino acids. From germline, CDR1 is LGHDT and CDR2 YNNKEL (reference sequence). The V and J ends lost 0 bases and 6 bases respectively, with 12 bases between them. Here the CDR3 DNA reads TGTGCCAGCAGCCAAGATTGGGGTGGGGGTCAGCCCCAGCATTTT. This codes for CASSQDWGGGQPQHF.

The V and J genes are TRBV14 and TRBJ2-5; D remains ambiguous. Germline CDR1 SGHDN, CDR2 FVKESK. The CDR3 loop spans 15 amino acids. V lost 0 bases, J lost 7 bases, and 15 bases lay in between. The CDR3: CASSQDLLTTGTQYF. Here the CDR3 DNA reads TGTGCCAGCAGCCAAGATTTACTGACCACCGGGACCCAGTACTTC.

This chain joins TRBV5-1 and TRBJ2-7; 8 bases align to TRBD1. This CDR3 region has 16 residues. Germline CDR1 and CDR2: SGHRS and YFSETQ. V dropped 4 bases and J dropped 7; count of bases not matched to a gene: 16. CDR3 bases: TGCGCCAGCAGCCCCGGCAGGACAGGGCGGAGAGGGGAGCAGTACTTC. It is translated as CASSPGRTGRRGEQYF.

V usage is TRBV11-2 and J usage is TRBJ1-6; a possible D gene is TRBD1 (5 bases). This CDR3 region has 11 residues. Per germline, CDR1 SGHAT and CDR2 FQNNGV. The CDR3 DNA sequence: TGTGCGACAGCGAACGCTGGGGCCCTCCACTTT. It yields the protein CATANAGALHF. The full variable domain, completed using reference TRBV11-2 and TRBJ1-6, is EAGVAQSPRYKIIEKRQSVAFWCNPISGHATLYWYQQILGQGPKLLIQFQNNGVVDDSQLPKDRFSAERLKGVDSTLKIQPAKLEDSAVYLCATANAGALHFGNGTRLTVT.

The genes are TRBV19 and TRBJ1-3; D uncertain. Looked up from germline, CDR1 is LNHDA and CDR2 is SQIVND (reference sequence). Trimming took 6 bases from V and 0 from J, leaving 6 bases between them. The CDR3 loop spans 13 amino acids. As DNA, the CDR3 is TGTGCCAGTAGGCCAGCCTCTGGAAACACCATATATTTT. It translates to CASRPASGNTIYF.

Remarks on this clone: The sample holds other DNA sequences that translate to the same CDR3. The gene calls are TRBV5-6 and TRBJ1-1; D unclear. This CDR3 has 13 amino acids. From germline, CDR1 is SGHDT and CDR2 YYEEEE. Trimming shortened V by 0 bases and J by 2 bases, and 5 bases separated the two germline ends. In DNA form, the CDR3 reads TGTGCCAGCAGCTTGGACCTCAACACTGAAGCTTTCTTT. It encodes CASSLDLNTEAFF.

The chain links TRBV5-1 to TRBJ2-1, with TRBD2 identical over 7 bases. The V and J ends lost 0 bases and 4 bases, in that order; junction bases with no gene match: 4. Germline CDR1 and CDR2: SGHRS and YFSETQ. CDR3 length: 15 amino acids. The CDR3 protein is CASSLGGEGYNEQFF. The CDR3 nucleotides read TGCGCCAGCAGCTTGGGTGGGGAGGGGTACAATGAGCAGTTCTTC.

The J gene is TRBJ2-3, the V gene TRBV7-2; D is unclear. The germline gives CDR1 SGHTA, CDR2 FQGNSA. The CDR3 covers 11 residues. V lost 2 bases to trimming and J lost 9 bases, with 6 bases between them. CDR3 sequence: CASSLYGTQYF. CDR3 in DNA: TGTGCCAGCAGCTTATACGGGACGCAGTATTTT.

The V and J genes are TRBV9 and TRBJ1-1, with D possibly TRBD1 on 5 matching bases. This CDR3 contains 13 residues. Germline V gives CDR1 SGDLS, CDR2 YYNGEE. Trimming pared 0 bases from V and 8 bases from J, leaving 11 bases between. The CDR3 protein is CASSVDGGAEAFF. CDR3 in DNA: TGTGCCAGCAGCGTAGATGGAGGGGCAGAAGCTTTCTTT.